The 20 T cell receptor beta chains below were found in one sample sequenced in a study of cytomegalovirus exposure and HLA in healthy donors. The PCR contained 60 Vbeta and 13 Jbeta primers. Clones were read by immunoSEQ multiplex PCR, and TCRdb kept only the in-frame ones, dropping some. Altogether roughly 130,000 clones are present, around 73% being singletons, with the ten largest covering over 1%. The material sequenced was PBMCs. Receptors originate from a woman between 40 and 50 years old in good health and CMV-seronegative.

This rearrangement joins TRBV5-6 to TRBJ1-5, with D possibly being TRBD1 (6 bases). CDR3 length: 14 residues. CDR1 and CDR2 from the germline V gene are SGHDT and YYEEEE. Between the trimmed V and J ends, which lost 2 bases and 3 bases, there was a span of 9 bases. CDR3 DNA sequence: TGTGCCAGCAGCTTTGAGGGGGTCAATCAGCCCCAGCATTTT. Protein: CASSFEGVNQPQHF.

The CDR3 DNA sequence: TGCAGCGTTGAAACGGGACAGGGGGTAACCGGGGAGCTGTTTTTT. Encoded protein: CSVETGQGVTGELFF. V usage is TRBV29-1 and J usage is TRBJ2-2, with 11 bases aligning to TRBD1. The ends lost 2 bases at V and 5 bases at J; junction bases unmatched: 4. The CDR3 sequence is 15 residues long. Germline V gene lookup returns CDR1 SQVTM and CDR2 ANQGSEA.

The chain combines TRBV7-6 with TRBJ1-6; 7 bases match TRBD1. Germline V gene data show CDR1 as SGHVS and CDR2 as FNYEAQ. Trimming at V came to 1 base and at J to 3 bases, leaving 9 bases not matched to a gene. This CDR3 region has 18 residues. CDR3 sequence: CASSLDPGTDLYNSPLHF. The DNA of the CDR3 is TGTGCCAGCAGCTTAGACCCCGGGACAGACCTCTATAATTCACCCCTCCACTTT. The full variable domain, completed using reference TRBV7-6 and TRBJ1-6, is GAGVSQSPRYKVTKRGQDVALRCDPISGHVSLYWYRQALGQGPEFLTYFNYEAQQDKSGLPNDRFSAERPEGSISTLTIQRTEQRDSAMYRCASSLDPGTDLYNSPLHFGNGTRLTVT.

The chain combines TRBV6-1 with TRBJ1-6; TRBD1 might be the D (6 bases). This CDR3 has 14 residues. Trimming stripped 9 bases from V and 8 bases from J, with 17 bases between. Germline CDR1 MNHNS, CDR2 SASEGT. CDR3 amino acids: CASCIQGGDSPLHF. Written as DNA, the CDR3 is TGTGCCAGTTGTATACAGGGTGGCGATTCACCCCTCCACTTT.

The V call is TRBV20-1, the J call TRBJ2-7; TRBD2 might be the D (5 bases). The CDR3 loop spans 10 amino acids. With 5 bases removed from V and 4 bases from J, the gap between germline ends came to 6 bases. The germline V gene has CDR1 DFQATT and CDR2 SNEGSKA (reference sequence). CDR3 sequence (DNA): TGCAGTGCTCGGGGATACGAGCAGTACTTC. Translation gives CSARGYEQYF.

This chain links TRBV28 with TRBJ1-1; a possible D gene is TRBD1 (6 bases). The CDR3 has 15 amino acids. Germline CDR1 is MDHEN and CDR2 is SYDVKM. The germline V and J ends were trimmed by 2 bases and 5 bases, with 15 bases remaining between them. In DNA, the CDR3 is TGTGCCAGCAGTTTACGCTCTGGCAGGGGTACTGAAGCTTTCTTT. Its protein product is CASSLRSGRGTEAFF.

CDR3 nucleotide sequence: TGTGCCAGCAGTCGGACAGGGATTAATCAGCCCCAGCATTTT. It codes for CASSRTGINQPQHF. The V call is TRBV6-5, the J call TRBJ1-5; TRBD1 agrees at 8 bases. The CDR3 extends over 14 amino acids. Per germline, CDR1 MNHEY and CDR2 SVGAGI. With V trimmed by 5 bases and J by 4 bases, 4 bases remained unmatched.

DNA of the CDR3: TGTGCCAGCCGGGACAGGGAGACTTATGACGGTCAGCCCCAGCATTTT. Its translation: CASRDRETYDGQPQHF. The chain joins TRBV19 to TRBJ1-5; 9 positions agree with TRBD1. Germline CDR1 and CDR2: LNHDA and SQIVND (reference sequence). This CDR3 is built from 16 residues. V trimming: 9 bases; J trimming: 6 bases; junction bases outside the gene matches: 15.

This chain connects TRBV7-6 to TRBJ1-1; maybe TRBD1 (6 bases). Germline V gene data show CDR1 as SGHVS and CDR2 as FNYEAQ. V dropped 4 bases and J dropped 6 bases, with 18 bases sitting between them. This CDR3 spans 15 amino acids. The CDR3 reads CASSSQDTGRPEAFF. The CDR3 bases are TGTGCCAGCAGCTCACAGGATACAGGGCGTCCTGAAGCTTTCTTT.

This chain connects TRBV10-1 to TRBJ2-7; perhaps TRBD1 as D (5 bases). This CDR3 contains 13 residues. Germline V gives CDR1 WNHNN, CDR2 SYGVQD (reference sequence). Trimming took off 3 bases at V and 2 bases at J, with 8 bases between the two ends. The CDR3 region has the DNA TGCGCCAGCAGTGACGACAGAACCTACGAGCAGTACGTC. As protein: CASSDDRTYEQYV.

This chain links TRBV4-2 with TRBJ2-7; 8 nucleotides agree with TRBD1. Germline trimming cut 2 bases from V and 0 bases from J; bases unmatched to any gene: 9. Per germline, CDR1 LGHNA and CDR2 YNFKEQ. This CDR3 spans 17 amino acids. The CDR3 coding sequence is TGTGCCAGCAGCCAATGGAGGGACAGGTCAGACTCCTACGAGCAGTACGTC. Protein product: CASSQWRDRSDSYEQYV.

The chain links TRBV5-5 to TRBJ2-5, with 9 nucleotides matching TRBD1. CDR3 size: 15 residues. Looked up from germline, CDR1 is SGHKS and CDR2 is YYEKEE (reference sequence). V shed 4 bases, J shed 2 bases, and the junction held 6 bases outside the gene matches. CDR3 in amino acids: CASSDPGQGQETQYF. In DNA, the CDR3 is TGTGCCAGCAGCGATCCGGGACAGGGTCAAGAGACCCAGTACTTC.

V is TRBV9 and J is TRBJ1-6; D unclear. The germline CDR1 and CDR2 sequences are SGDLS and YYNGEE. Trimming took off 3 bases at V and 5 bases at J, with 6 bases between the two ends. The CDR3 covers 13 residues. The CDR3 sequence: CASSAPNNSPLHF. The CDR3 DNA follows: TGTGCCAGCAGCGCCCCAAATAATTCACCCCTCCACTTT. Full variable domain (missing parts from reference TRBV9 and TRBJ1-6): DSGVTQTPKHLITATGQRVTLRCSPRSGDLSVYWYQQSLDQGLQFLIQYYNGEERAKGNILERFSAQQFPDLHSELNLSSLELGDSALYFCASSAPNNSPLHFGNGTRLTVT.

The V gene is TRBV5-1, the J gene TRBJ1-1; D is ambiguous. Germline loops: CDR1 SGHRS, CDR2 YFSETQ. V lost 0 bases and J lost 5, with 11 bases in between. This CDR3 is built from 14 residues. The CDR3 spells CASSLASWRTEAFF. The CDR3 DNA reads TGCGCCAGCAGCTTGGCATCATGGAGGACTGAAGCTTTCTTT.

V is TRBV15 and J is TRBJ1-2; 9 nucleotides match TRBD1. The J segment lost 8 bases and the V segment lost 3 bases, leaving 22 bases of the junction unmatched. The CDR3 covers 19 residues. Germline lookup yields CDR1 LNHNV and CDR2 YYDKDF (reference sequence). The CDR3 is CATSSPRFIWDRERDGYTF. The CDR3 nucleotides read TGTGCCACCAGCAGCCCCCGGTTTATTTGGGACAGGGAGCGAGACGGCTACACCTTC.

This sequence joins TRBV4-2 and TRBJ1-3; D gene uncertain. Trimming cost V 0 bases and J 1 base, with 10 bases left between them. The CDR3 runs 16 residues. Per the germline V gene, CDR1 is LGHNA and CDR2 is YNFKEQ. CDR3 loop: CASSQDISGSGNTIYF. CDR3 sequence (DNA): TGTGCCAGCAGCCAAGATATTAGCGGGTCTGGAAACACCATATATTTT.

This clone was picked up one time. The chain combines TRBV4-1 with TRBJ1-1, with D perhaps TRBD1 (5 bases). CDR1 is MGHRA and CDR2 is YSYEKL in the germline V gene. The V end lost 4 bases, the J end lost 1 base, and 10 bases lay between the germline ends. The CDR3 has 14 amino acids. CDR3 coding DNA: TGCGCCAGCAGCCTTGAGCAGGGGAACACTGAAGCTTTCTTT. As protein: CASSLEQGNTEAFF.

This clone occurred once. This chain connects TRBV5-6 to TRBJ2-5; D possibly corresponds to TRBD2 (5 bases). In germline, CDR1 is SGHDT, CDR2 YYEEEE. This CDR3 contains 16 residues. Trimming removed 0 bases at V and 0 bases at J, with 12 bases between. CDR3 sequence (DNA): TGTGCCAGCAGCTTGGGCTCAGGAGGCCACCAAGAGACCCAGTACTTC. Translation gives CASSLGSGGHQETQYF. Combining the CDR3 with reference TRBV5-6 and TRBJ2-5 gives the whole variable domain DAGVTQSPTHLIKTRGQQVTLRCSPKSGHDTVSWYQQALGQGPQFIFQYYEEEERQRGNFPDRFSGHQFPNYSSELNVNALLLGDSALYLCASSLGSGGHQETQYFGPGTRLLVL.

The V and J genes are TRBV19 and TRBJ2-2; perhaps TRBD1 as D (5 bases). V lost 2 bases and J lost 5, with 15 bases in between. CDR1 is LNHDA, CDR2 SQIVND, per germline (reference sequence). The CDR3 totals 16 residues. This CDR3 is CASSIRGYERTGELFF. CDR3 DNA sequence: TGTGCCAGTAGTATAAGGGGATATGAACGGACCGGGGAGCTGTTTTTT.

This clone was counted many times. The chain carries TRBV6-1 and TRBJ1-1, with 8 bases lining up with TRBD1. The germline V gene has CDR1 MNHNS and CDR2 SASEGT. V was pared by 6 bases and J by 3 bases, with 9 bases of the junction left unmatched. The CDR3 covers 15 residues. CDR3 DNA: TGTGCCAGCAGCTCTCCCGGGACAGGTTACACTGAAGCTTTCTTT. It translates to CASSSPGTGYTEAFF.